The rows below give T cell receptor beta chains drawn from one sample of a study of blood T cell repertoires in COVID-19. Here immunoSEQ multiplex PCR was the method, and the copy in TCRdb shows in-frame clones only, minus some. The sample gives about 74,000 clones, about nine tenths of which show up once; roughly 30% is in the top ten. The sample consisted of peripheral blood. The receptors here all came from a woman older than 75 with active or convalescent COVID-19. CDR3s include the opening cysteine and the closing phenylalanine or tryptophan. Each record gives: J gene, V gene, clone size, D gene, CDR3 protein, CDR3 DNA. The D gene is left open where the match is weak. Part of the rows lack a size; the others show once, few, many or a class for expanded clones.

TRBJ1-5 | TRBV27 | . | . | CASAMNTVGTYSNQPQHF | TGTGCCAGCGCGATGAATACGGTTGGTACCTATAGCAATCAGCCCCAGCATTTT
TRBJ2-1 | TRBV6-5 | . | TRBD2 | CASSYRSAGGRNEQFF | TGTGCCAGCAGTTATCGCTCGGCGGGGGGGCGCAATGAGCAGTTCTTC
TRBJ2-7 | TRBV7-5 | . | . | CARSPRDTNYEQYF | TGTGCCAGAAGCCCCCGGGACACTAACTACGAGCAGTACTTC
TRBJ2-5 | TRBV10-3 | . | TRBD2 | CAISEGTSAHGTQYF | TGTGCCATCAGTGAGGGGACTAGCGCCCATGGGACCCAGTACTTC
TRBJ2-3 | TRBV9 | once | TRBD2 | CASSPTSGGPGDTQYF | TGTGCCAGCAGCCCCACTAGCGGGGGGCCGGGAGATACGCAGTATTTT
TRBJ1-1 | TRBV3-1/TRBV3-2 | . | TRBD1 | CASSPLTGEAEAFF | TGTGCCAGCAGCCCCCTGACAGGGGAAGCGGAAGCTTTCTTT
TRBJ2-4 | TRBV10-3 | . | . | CAVRGGEANIQYF | TGTGCCGTCAGGGGTGGCGAAGCGAACATTCAGTACTTC
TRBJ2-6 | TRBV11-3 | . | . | CASSLGSGVSGANVLTF | TGTGCCAGCAGTTTAGGGTCCGGGGTCTCTGGGGCCAACGTCCTGACTTTC
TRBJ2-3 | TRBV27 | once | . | CASTQVGGTTDTQYF | TGTGCCAGCACCCAGGTGGGGGGAACCACAGATACGCAGTATTTT
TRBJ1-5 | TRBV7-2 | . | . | CASSLFPQGSSNQPQHF | TGTGCCAGCAGCTTATTCCCCCAGGGGAGTAGCAATCAGCCCCAGCATTTT
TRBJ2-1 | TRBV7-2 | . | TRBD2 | CASSSELAGGNEQFF | TGTGCCAGCAGTTCTGAACTAGCGGGGGGCAATGAGCAGTTCTTC
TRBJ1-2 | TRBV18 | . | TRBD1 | CASSPKDRGNYGYTF | TGTGCCAGCTCACCTAAGGACAGGGGAAACTATGGCTACACCTTC
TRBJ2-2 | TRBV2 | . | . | CASRKTGPGELFF | TGTGCCAGCAGGAAAACAGGGCCCGGGGAGCTGTTTTTT
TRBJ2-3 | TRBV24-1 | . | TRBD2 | CATSSSGGTTDTQYF | TGTGCCACCAGCTCTAGCGGGGGTACCACAGATACGCAGTATTTT
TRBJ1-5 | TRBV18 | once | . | CASSPPNYGQPQHF | TGTGCCAGCTCACCCCCCAATTACGGGCAGCCCCAGCATTTT
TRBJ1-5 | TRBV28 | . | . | CASTSIPGFQPQHF | TGTGCCAGCACCTCAATTCCCGGTTTTCAGCCCCAGCATTTT
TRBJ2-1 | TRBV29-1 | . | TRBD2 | CSVNRGGADEQFF | TGCAGCGTTAATCGCGGGGGGGCCGATGAGCAGTTCTTC
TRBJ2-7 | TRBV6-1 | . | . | CASSEVSYHPYEQYF | TGTGCCAGCAGTGAAGTTTCCTACCACCCCTACGAGCAGTACTTC
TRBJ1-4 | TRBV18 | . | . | CASSPATANEKLFF | TGTGCCAGCTCACCGGCCACCGCTAATGAAAAACTGTTTTTT
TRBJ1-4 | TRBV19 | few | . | CASSTAGRENEKLFF | TGTGCCAGTAGTACGGCGGGACGGGAGAATGAAAAACTGTTTTTT
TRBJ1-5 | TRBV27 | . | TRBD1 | CASRLTGVSQPQHF | TGTGCCAGCAGGCTCACAGGGGTGAGTCAGCCCCAGCATTTT
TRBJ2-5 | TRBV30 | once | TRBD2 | CAWSPGLAGTGETQYF | TGTGCCTGGAGTCCGGGACTAGCGGGGACTGGGGAGACCCAGTACTTC
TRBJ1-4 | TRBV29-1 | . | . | CSVRVTGLEKLFF | TGCAGCGTTAGAGTAACAGGGCTTGAAAAACTGTTTTTT
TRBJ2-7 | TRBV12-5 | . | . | CASGYTYEQYF | TGTGCTAGTGGTTATACCTACGAGCAGTACTTC
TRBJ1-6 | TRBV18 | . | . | CASSPLRTQDSNSPLHF | TGTGCCAGCTCACCACTCAGGACTCAGGACAGTAATTCACCCCTCCACTTT
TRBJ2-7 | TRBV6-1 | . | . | CASIPGHSYEQYF | TGTGCCAGCATACCGGGTCATTCCTACGAGCAGTACTTC
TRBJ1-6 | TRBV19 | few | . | CASSELTDDSPLHF | TGTGCCAGTAGCGAATTGACAGACGATTCACCCCTCCACTTT
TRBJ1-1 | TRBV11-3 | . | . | CASSLGGRGETEAFF | TGTGCCAGCAGCTTAGGGGGGCGCGGAGAAACTGAAGCTTTCTTT
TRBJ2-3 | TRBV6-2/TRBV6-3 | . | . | CASSYRLRTEKDTQYF | TGTGCCAGCAGTTACCGCCTGAGGACAGAGAAAGATACGCAGTATTTT
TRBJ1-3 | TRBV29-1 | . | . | CNLAQNSGNTIYF | TGCAACCTGGCACAGAACTCTGGAAACACCATATATTTT
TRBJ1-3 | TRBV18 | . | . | CASSPGTGNTIYF | TGTGCCAGCTCCCCCGGGACAGGAAACACCATATATTTT
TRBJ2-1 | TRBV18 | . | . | CASFTSVSSYNEQFF | TGTGCCAGCTTCACCTCGGTAAGCTCCTACAATGAGCAGTTCTTC
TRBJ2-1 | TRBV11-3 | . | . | CASSLGGGAWDEQFF | TGTGCCAGCAGCTTAGGAGGGGGGGCCTGGGATGAGCAGTTCTTC
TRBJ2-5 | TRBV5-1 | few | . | CASSPDNPVETQYF | TGCGCCAGCAGCCCCGATAATCCGGTAGAGACCCAGTACTTC
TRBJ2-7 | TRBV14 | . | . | CASSQDHFYEQYF | TGTGCCAGCAGCCAAGATCATTTCTACGAGCAGTACTTC
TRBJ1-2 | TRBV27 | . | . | CASRGDGYDYGYTF | TGTGCCAGCCGAGGCGACGGGTACGACTATGGCTACACCTTC
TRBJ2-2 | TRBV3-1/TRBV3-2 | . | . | CASSPTSYRTGELFF | TGTGCCAGCAGCCCCACTAGTTATAGGACCGGGGAGCTGTTTTTT
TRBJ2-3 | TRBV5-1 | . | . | CASSLQQGIYTDTQYF | TGCGCCAGCAGCTTGCAACAGGGAATTTACACAGATACGCAGTATTTT
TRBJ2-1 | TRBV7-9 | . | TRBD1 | CASSLSLGQGDNEQFF | TGTGCCAGCAGCTTATCTCTGGGACAGGGGGACAATGAGCAGTTCTTC
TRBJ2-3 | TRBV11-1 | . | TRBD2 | CASSFTGGLADTQYF | TGTGCCAGCAGCTTTACGGGGGGATTAGCGGATACGCAGTATTTT
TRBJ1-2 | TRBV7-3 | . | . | CASSSHSGGPVDGYTF | TGTGCCAGCAGCTCTCACTCGGGGGGACCGGTGGATGGCTACACCTTC
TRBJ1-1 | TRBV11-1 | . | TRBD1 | CASSSNRGPSTEAFF | TGTGCCAGCAGCTCAAACAGGGGGCCGAGCACTGAAGCTTTCTTT
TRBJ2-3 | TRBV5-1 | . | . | CASSVGQTDTQYF | TGCGCCAGCAGCGTAGGACAGACAGATACGCAGTATTTT